This T cell receptor beta chain was observed in a study of Ad26.COV2.S vaccination and SARS-CoV-2 variants. Noted treatment: 15 to 20 received Ad26.COV2.S at low or high dose, single or two shots; roughly five received placebo; per-sample allocation not given. Sample collection was performed on day 63 after the first vaccine or placebo injection. An Ad26 vector expressing Wuhan-strain SARS-CoV-2 spike constituted the vaccine. Comment on this clone: No antigen is known for it.

Sequencing used immunoSEQ multiplex PCR; TCRdb keeps in-frame clones, though not all of them. The sample yields under 600,000 clones, about nine tenths seen once. Overall study results and limits: CD8+ and CD4+ T cells specific for spike reportedly responded with substantial breadth after vaccination.

V lost 1 base to trimming and J lost 0 bases, with 10 bases between them. The CDR3 has 16 amino acids. The V gene's germline CDR1 is SGHAT and CDR2 FQNNGV. The sequences come from peripheral blood, collected in a trial of Ad26.COV2.S vaccine versus placebo. The chain recombines TRBV11-2 with TRBJ2-1; D ambiguous. The source is a person aged 18 to 59 who received the Ad26.COV2.S COVID-19 vaccine or a placebo. CDR3 nucleotide sequence: TGTGCCAGCAGCTTAGGAGAATCAACCTCCTACAATGAGCAGTTCTTC. Protein: CASSLGESTSYNEQFF.